These 26 T cell receptor beta chains were sequenced from one sample in a study of OX40 agonist ivuxolimab in advanced cancers. The method was immunoSEQ multiplex PCR; TCRdb's version includes in-frame clones alone and lacks a portion of them. The sample lists over 65,000 clones; 84% were seen once. Specimen: CD4+ or CD8+ T cells sorted from blood, collected in a trial of the OX40 agonist ivuxolimab. These TCRs come from an adult with an advanced solid tumor such as melanoma, head and neck, liver or kidney cancer.

The chain recombines TRBV6-6 with TRBJ1-4; 8 nucleotides line up with TRBD1. The germline V gene encodes CDR1 MNHNY and CDR2 SVGAGI (reference sequence). This CDR3 comprises 14 residues. V lost 6 bases, J lost 4 bases, and 4 bases stayed unmatched. CDR3 residues: CASSRDRGNEKLFF. The CDR3 DNA reads TGTGCCAGCAGCCGCGACAGGGGTAATGAAAAACTGTTTTTT.

This rearrangement joins TRBV7-9 to TRBJ1-1, with D possibly being TRBD1 (5 bases). This CDR3 has 14 amino acids. Germline assignment: CDR1 SEHNR and CDR2 FQNEAQ (reference sequence). Trimming shortened V by 4 bases and J by 0 bases, and 9 bases separated the two germline ends. In DNA, the CDR3 is TGTGCCAGCAGCTCCGAAGGGGTGAACACTGAAGCTTTCTTT. It codes for CASSSEGVNTEAFF.

The genes are TRBV6-1 and TRBJ2-5, with D perhaps matching TRBD1 (6 bases). The V and J ends lost 3 bases and 6 bases respectively, with 20 bases between them. The CDR3 spans 16 residues. Germline assignment: CDR1 MNHNS and CDR2 SASEGT. In nucleotides, the CDR3 is TGTGCCAGCAGTGAGTCACAGGGTCTCCACGGCCAGACCCAGTACTTC. This encodes CASSESQGLHGQTQYF.

The chain couples TRBV5-4 to TRBJ1-1; D is ambiguous. The CDR3 contains 14 residues. V was clipped by 1 base and J by 3 bases, with 10 bases between them. Germline V CDR1 and CDR2: SGHNT, YYREEE (reference sequence). The CDR3 region has the DNA TGTGCCAGCAGCTTGTCAATCACGGACACTGAAGCTTTCTTT. Its translation: CASSLSITDTEAFF.

This chain joins TRBV19 and TRBJ1-4; D ambiguous. CDR3 length: 15 residues. Germline V CDR1 and CDR2: LNHDA, SQIVND (reference sequence). Trimming left V 5 bases short and J 10 bases short, with 20 bases between. The CDR3 DNA reads TGTGCCAGTAGTCTACGGACCCCCTTGGGAGGAAAACTGTTTTTT. Translation gives CASSLRTPLGGKLFF.

The CDR3 region has the DNA TGCGCCAGCAGCTGGGACGGAGGGATGGCCTACGAGCAGTACTTC. It translates to CASSWDGGMAYEQYF. This rearrangement joins TRBV5-1 to TRBJ2-7, with a weak D call TRBD2 (6 bases). Germline V lookup: CDR1 SGHRS, CDR2 YFSETQ. V dropped 3 bases and J dropped 2 bases, with 15 bases sitting between them. The CDR3 contains 15 residues.

The chain recombines TRBV5-1 with TRBJ2-1; 10 positions match TRBD2. The CDR3 contains 17 residues. From germline, CDR1 is SGHRS and CDR2 YFSETQ. The ends lost 2 bases at V and 4 bases at J; junction bases unmatched: 9. CDR3: CASSLGWTSGQYNEQFF. CDR3 bases: TGCGCCAGCAGCTTAGGATGGACTAGCGGCCAATACAATGAGCAGTTCTTC.

This clone appeared a few times. The J gene is TRBJ2-7, the V gene TRBV14; D is unclear. This CDR3 contains 12 residues. Looked up from germline, CDR1 is SGHDN and CDR2 is FVKESK. Trimming shortened V by 8 bases and J by 0 bases, and 8 bases separated the two germline ends. The CDR3 region is CASQQSSYEQYF. For the CDR3, the DNA is TGTGCCAGCCAACAGAGCTCCTACGAGCAGTACTTC.

The rearrangement links TRBV7-9 to TRBJ2-7; TRBD2 matches 9 bases. The V gene's germline CDR1 is SEHNR and CDR2 FQNEAQ (reference sequence). Unmatched junction bases numbered 11, after V lost 5 bases and J lost 3 bases. The CDR3 totals 16 residues. CDR3 in DNA: TGTGCCAGCAGCCTTACGCGCGGGGGGGCCCACTACGAGCAGTACTTC. Protein sequence: CASSLTRGGAHYEQYF.

The chain recombines TRBV7-8 with TRBJ2-2; D possibly corresponds to TRBD2 (6 bases). The CDR3 is 14 residues long. The ends were cut back, 6 bases at V and 3 bases at J, with 11 bases in the middle. Looked up from germline, CDR1 is SGHVS and CDR2 is FQNEAQ. CDR3 region: CASSYGGHTGELFF. In DNA, the CDR3 is TGTGCCAGCAGTTACGGAGGGCACACCGGGGAGCTGTTTTTT. Full variable domain (remainder filled in from reference TRBV7-8 and TRBJ2-2): GAGVSQSPRYKVAKRGQDVALRCDPISGHVSLFWYQQALGQGPEFLTYFQNEAQLDKSGLPSDRFFAERPEGSVSTLKIQRTQQEDSAVYLCASSYGGHTGELFFGEGSRLTVL.

In its sample, this clone was seen once. The chain links TRBV5-1 to TRBJ1-5; weak D call: TRBD1 (6 bases). This CDR3 comprises 15 residues. V was clipped by 5 bases and J by 1 base, with 13 bases between them. CDR1 is SGHRS and CDR2 is YFSETQ in the germline V gene. This CDR3 reads CASSITGLSNQPQHF. Written as DNA, the CDR3 is TGCGCCAGCAGTATAACAGGGTTGAGCAATCAGCCCCAGCATTTT.

The V gene is TRBV5-1, the J gene TRBJ2-5, with TRBD2 matching over 11 bases. This CDR3 comprises 16 residues. The J segment lost 4 bases and the V segment lost 1 base, leaving 6 bases of the junction unmatched. Germline V gene sequence: CDR1 SGHRS, CDR2 YFSETQ. As DNA, the CDR3 is TGCGCCAGCAGCTTGCGTACTAGCGGGAGCGGAGAGACCCAGTACTTC. Its protein product is CASSLRTSGSGETQYF.

The chain is built from TRBV9 and TRBJ2-3; TRBD2 agrees at 7 bases. The germline gives CDR1 SGDLS, CDR2 YYNGEE. V dropped 4 bases and J dropped 2; count of bases not matched to a gene: 10. The CDR3 loop spans 16 amino acids. The CDR3, as DNA: TGTGCCAGCAGCCCACGGGCTAGCGGTCTCACAGATACGCAGTATTTT. Its protein is CASSPRASGLTDTQYF.

This chain joins TRBV5-1 and TRBJ1-2; tentative D call: TRBD1 (5 bases). CDR1 and CDR2 (germline): SGHRS, YFSETQ. The CDR3 is 15 amino acids. Trimming removed 4 bases from V and 3 bases from J, with 16 bases in between. CDR3 protein: CASSPGAGLDYGYTF. CDR3 in DNA: TGCGCCAGCAGCCCCGGGGCAGGGCTAGACTATGGCTACACCTTC.

The chain has TRBV7-2 and TRBJ2-3; D not resolved. The germline V and J ends were trimmed by 1 base and 0 bases, with 8 bases remaining between them. Germline V gene lookup returns CDR1 SGHTA and CDR2 FQGNSA. The CDR3 sequence is 15 residues long. The CDR3 is CASSLGSGSTDTQYF. DNA for the CDR3: TGTGCCAGCAGCTTAGGGTCCGGCAGCACAGATACGCAGTATTTT.

Here the CDR3 DNA reads TGTGCCAGCAGCACCGGACAGGGGGCCTCGGATACGCAGTATTTT. Its protein is CASSTGQGASDTQYF. The chain employs TRBV7-2 and TRBJ2-3, with 11 bases lining up with TRBD1. The length of the CDR3 is 15 residues. Germline V gene sequence: CDR1 SGHTA, CDR2 FQGNSA. Germline trimming cut 5 bases from V and 6 bases from J; bases unmatched to any gene: 7.

This chain joins TRBV5-1 and TRBJ2-1, with 14 positions matching TRBD2. V dropped 4 bases and J dropped 9; count of bases not matched to a gene: 9. This CDR3 is 16 amino acids long. The germline CDR1 and CDR2 sequences are SGHRS and YFSETQ. CDR3 amino acids: CASSPRTSGGRAEQFF. The DNA of the CDR3 is TGCGCCAGCAGCCCGCGGACTAGCGGGGGGAGGGCTGAGCAGTTCTTC.

The chain couples TRBV29-1 to TRBJ1-1; TRBD1 matches at 7 bases. Germline V gives CDR1 SQVTM, CDR2 ANQGSEA. The ends lost 5 bases at V and 5 bases at J; junction bases unmatched: 8. This CDR3 has 13 residues. CDR3 loop: CSVSTGVQTEAFF. Written as DNA, the CDR3 is TGCAGCGTTTCAACAGGGGTCCAAACTGAAGCTTTCTTT. Variable domain in full (rest from reference TRBV29-1 and TRBJ1-1): SAVISQKPSRDICQRGTSLTIQCQVDSQVTMMFWYRQQPGQSLTLIATANQGSEATYESGFVIDKFPISRPNLTFSTLTVSNMSPEDSSIYLCSVSTGVQTEAFFGQGTRLTVV.

The chain uses TRBV4-2 and TRBJ2-3; 9 positions agree with TRBD2. CDR3 length: 15 residues. V lost 5 bases, J lost 2 bases, and 5 bases stayed unmatched. Germline-derived CDR1 and CDR2 are LGHNA and YNFKEQ. Here the CDR3 reads CASSLGLASTDTQYF. Written as DNA, the CDR3 is TGTGCCAGCAGCTTGGGACTAGCTTCCACAGATACGCAGTATTTT.

V and J are TRBV5-1 and TRBJ2-2, with D maybe TRBD1 (5 bases). Trimming left V 4 bases short and J 7 bases short, with 17 bases between. Germline CDR1 SGHRS, CDR2 YFSETQ. CDR3 length: 15 amino acids. Written as DNA, the CDR3 is TGCGCCAGCAGCCCCTCCGAACAGGACGTCGGGGAGCTGTTTTTT. This translates into CASSPSEQDVGELFF. The whole variable domain, remainder taken from reference TRBV5-1 and TRBJ2-2, is KAGVTQTPRYLIKTRGQQVTLSCSPISGHRSVSWYQQTPGQGLQFLFEYFSETQRNKGNFPGRFSGRQFSNSRSEMNVSTLELGDSALYLCASSPSEQDVGELFFGEGSRLTVL.

The chain uses TRBV7-2 and TRBJ2-2; 11 nucleotides agree with TRBD1. V lost 5 bases to trimming and J lost 7 bases; unmatched junction nucleotides: 6. In germline, CDR1 is SGHTA, CDR2 FQGNSA. CDR3 length equals 15 residues. The CDR3 DNA sequence: TGTGCCAGCAGCACGGGACAGGGGGTATTCGGGGAGCTGTTTTTT. This sequence encodes CASSTGQGVFGELFF.

The V gene is TRBV11-2, the J gene TRBJ1-1; D gene uncertain. Trimming removed 7 bases at V and 3 bases at J, with 12 bases between. Germline V CDR1 and CDR2: SGHAT, FQNNGV. The CDR3 runs to 13 residues. CDR3 in DNA: TGTGCCAGCACCATAGGGCTCGACACTGAAGCTTTCTTT. Its translation is CASTIGLDTEAFF.

The CDR3 DNA reads TGTGCCAGCAGCGTAGTGGGGGATACGCAGTATTTT. Amino acids: CASSVVGDTQYF. The J gene is TRBJ2-3, the V gene TRBV9; D unresolved. Between the trimmed V and J ends, which lost 0 bases and 6 bases, there was a span of 5 bases. CDR3 length: 12 residues. The germline gives CDR1 SGDLS, CDR2 YYNGEE.

The chain employs TRBV6-4 and TRBJ2-2, with 8 bases fitting TRBD2. CDR3 size: 16 residues. V dropped 5 bases and J dropped 1; count of bases not matched to a gene: 6. The germline V gene has CDR1 MRHNA and CDR2 SNTAGT. The CDR3 nucleotides read TGTGCCAGCAGTCCCAGGACTAGCCGGAACACCGGGGAGCTGTTTTTT. It translates to CASSPRTSRNTGELFF.

The V gene is TRBV27, the J gene TRBJ1-6; D possibly corresponds to TRBD1 (6 bases). In germline, CDR1 is MNHEY, CDR2 SMNVEV (reference sequence). Trimming stripped 5 bases from V and 0 bases from J, with 23 bases between. This CDR3 is built from 20 residues. In DNA form, the CDR3 reads TGTGCCAGCAGTCTACGGGCCTTCCCAGCACAGGGCTCCTATAATTCACCCCTCCACTTT. It codes for CASSLRAFPAQGSYNSPLHF.

The CDR3 loop reads CASSIALGGAGGFGNQPQHF. As DNA, the CDR3 is TGTGCCAGTAGTATAGCCCTCGGAGGGGCAGGGGGCTTCGGCAATCAGCCCCAGCATTTT. The chain employs TRBV19 and TRBJ1-5; 8 positions match TRBD1. The germline V gene encodes CDR1 LNHDA and CDR2 SQIVND (reference sequence). After removal of 1 base from V and 2 bases from J, the junction contained 16 bases not matched to a gene. The CDR3 runs 20 residues.